A selection of T cell receptor beta chains follows, all from one sample in a study of T cell repertoires in cytomegalovirus infection. TCRdb called the reads again in MiXCR, with one record for every CDR3 protein. The sample contains approximately 250,000 distinct CDR3 sequences, around 9% of which appear only once. The specimen sequenced was PBMCs. The receptors shown here come from a human donor in good health (CMV status not recorded). Some clones in this sample may be carry-over from other donors' samples. Both conserved end residues are part of each CDR3. D genes are given only for firm matches. Size tells how often a clone was seen (once, few, many) or the class of an expanded clone, and some rows leave it out.

TRBV15,TRBJ1-2,.,few,CATSRGGGFYGYTF,TGTGCCACCAGCAGAGGGGGGGGGTTCTATGGCTACACCTTC
TRBV28,TRBJ2-3,TRBD1,many,CASSLGQGTSTDTQYF,TGTGCCAGCAGTCTAGGACAGGGGACTAGCACAGATACGCAGTATTTT
TRBV12-3/TRBV12-4,TRBJ1-3,.,many,CASRRPGTYGNTIYF,TGTGCCAGCAGGCGCCCCGGGACCTATGGAAACACCATATATTTT
TRBV6-2/TRBV6-3,TRBJ2-5,TRBD1,.,CASSYYPGGAGGTQYF,TGTGCCAGCAGTTACTATCCAGGGGGTGCCGGCGGGACCCAGTACTTC
TRBV6-2/TRBV6-3,TRBJ2-7,TRBD1,many,CASSYGTGRYEQYF,TGTGCCAGCAGTTACGGGACAGGTCGATACGAGCAGTACTTC
TRBV12-3/TRBV12-4,TRBJ2-7,.,many,CASSLGRRRGSYEQYF,TGTGCCAGCAGTTTAGGTCGGCGCAGGGGCTCCTACGAGCAGTACTTC
TRBV27,TRBJ2-7,TRBD1,few,CATKGTGGYEQYF,TGTGCCACCAAAGGGACAGGGGGCTACGAGCAGTACTTC
TRBV29-1,TRBJ1-1,.,many,CSVQQGPNTEAFF,TGCAGCGTGCAACAGGGACCGAACACTGAAGCTTTCTTT
TRBV7-9,TRBJ2-4,TRBD2,.,CASSLGGAGVGKNIQYF,TGTGCCAGCAGCTTAGGCGGGGCGGGAGTCGGCAAAAACATTCAGTACTTC
TRBV7-2,TRBJ1-2,TRBD1,.,CASSLGQGAQMYGYTF,TGTGCCAGCAGCTTAGGACAGGGGGCGCAAATGTATGGCTACACCTTC
TRBV7-2,TRBJ1-2,.,many,CASSPTGVANYGYTF,TGTGCCAGCAGCCCGACTGGGGTTGCTAACTATGGCTACACCTTC
TRBV7-2,TRBJ1-1,TRBD1,many,CASSFRGQGALAFF,TGTGCCAGCAGCTTCAGGGGGCAGGGGGCCCTAGCTTTCTTT
TRBV9,TRBJ1-2,.,few,CASSVDGGSSGYTF,TGTGCCAGCAGCGTAGACGGGGGGTCGAGTGGCTACACCTTC
TRBV11-2,TRBJ1-1,.,many,CASSLQRATEAFF,TGTGCCAGCAGCTTACAAAGGGCCACTGAAGCTTTCTTT
TRBV12-3/TRBV12-4,TRBJ2-7,TRBD1,few,CASSSQGAGYEQYF,TGTGCCAGCAGTTCCCAGGGGGCTGGCTACGAGCAGTACTTC
TRBV2,TRBJ1-1,.,few,CASSERLGGETEAFF,TGTGCCAGCAGTGAAAGGTTGGGGGGAGAGACTGAAGCTTTCTTT
TRBV4-1,TRBJ2-2,.,many,CASSQEATTNTGELFF,TGCGCCAGCAGCCAAGAAGCAACTACGAACACCGGGGAGCTGTTTTTT
TRBV7-2,TRBJ1-2,TRBD1,medium-sized,CASSPLPGQGSYGYTF,TGTGCCAGCAGCCCCCTACCGGGACAGGGGTCGTATGGCTACACCTTC
TRBV7-2,TRBJ1-2,.,many,CASSQGSAYGYTF,TGTGCCAGCAGCCAAGGATCGGCATATGGCTACACCTTC
TRBV7-2,TRBJ2-7,.,many,CASSIGGAYEQYF,TGTGCCAGCAGCATAGGCGGGGCCTACGAGCAGTACTTC
TRBV20-1,TRBJ1-3,TRBD1,few,CSALRTGISGNTIYF,TGCAGTGCCCTTCGGACAGGGATCTCTGGAAACACCATATATTTT
TRBV5-6,TRBJ2-7,.,.,CASSSRPGYRLYF,TGTGCCAGCAGCTCACGACCGGGTTACAGACTTTACTTC
TRBV2,TRBJ2-3,TRBD2,.,CAGVIAGGSDTQYF,TGTGCCGGAGTAATAGCGGGAGGGTCCGATACGCAGTATTTT
TRBV7-8,TRBJ2-5,TRBD2,many,CASSVRGGRGRETQYF,TGTGCCAGCAGCGTCAGGGGCGGGAGGGGTAGGGAGACCCAGTACTTC
TRBV20-1,TRBJ1-2,.,.,CSAGGTTNYGYTF,TGCAGTGCTGGGGGCACAACTAACTATGGCTACACCTTC
TRBV14,TRBJ2-2,.,.,CASSHPTGSQNTGELFF,TGTGCCAGCAGCCACCCTACGGGCAGCCAGAACACCGGGGAGCTGTTTTTT